Following are 21 T cell receptor beta chains from one sample sequenced in a study of CD8 T cells in ankylosing spondylitis (dated by TCRdb to 2015 to 2018). Library preparation employed 5' RACE. Sequenced on an Illumina HiSeq 2500. TCRdb reanalyzed the raw reads on its own, using fastp at Q25 for trimming and MiXCR for clone calling, and kept in-frame beta chains. Rows merge per CDR3 protein into single entries with the most common DNA and genes. This sample holds 220,000 or so distinct CDR3 sequences; about 17% were observed only once. The top ten clonotypes cover roughly 42% of the sample. What the authors observed across the whole study: Blood from ankylosing spondylitis patients appeared to be characterized by a TCR beta motif composed of about eight highly homologous amino acid variants.

Antigens of these TCRs are unknown. The sequencing sample was made of blood, either unsorted or a sorted T cell fraction (not recorded which). These TCRs come from a male donor with ankylosing spondylitis.

This clonotype was seen a few times. The chain carries TRBV20-1 and TRBJ2-3, with 9 bases lining up with TRBD2. Germline V gene sequence: CDR1 DFQATT, CDR2 SNEGSKA (reference sequence). Trimming cost V 0 bases and J 5 bases; bases outside gene matches: 9. This CDR3 has 16 residues. The CDR3 loop is CSARDRDAGGLDTQYF. Here the CDR3 DNA reads TGCAGTGCTAGAGATAGGGATGCGGGGGGGCTAGATACGCAGTATTTT.

The gene calls are TRBV10-2 and TRBJ2-3, with TRBD1 identical over 8 bases. CDR3 size: 14 residues. The germline gives CDR1 WSHSY, CDR2 SAAADI. J gave up 4 bases and V 5 bases, and 5 bases lay outside the gene matches. The CDR3: CASSRTGQADTQYF. CDR3 DNA: TGCGCCAGCAGTAGGACAGGGCAAGCAGATACGCAGTATTTT.

This clonotype has only a few counts. This sequence joins TRBV5-6 and TRBJ2-5, with TRBD1 as a possible D gene (6 bases). Germline CDR1 reads SGHDT; CDR2 reads YYEEEE. This CDR3 is built from 18 residues. Trimming shortened V by 0 bases and J by 2 bases, and 20 bases separated the two germline ends. CDR3 sequence (DNA): TGTGCCAGCAGCTTGGCAGGGGTCATTCGCCGATGGCAAGAGACCCAGTACTTC. Translating it yields CASSLAGVIRRWQETQYF.

CDR3 nucleotides: TGTGCCAGCAGCCCGACAGGGGCGAACACTGAAGCTTTCTTT. Its translation is CASSPTGANTEAFF. V and J are TRBV11-2 and TRBJ1-1; 8 positions agree with TRBD1. The V and J ends lost 5 bases and 1 base, in that order; junction bases with no gene match: 3. CDR1 is SGHAT and CDR2 is FQNNGV in the germline V gene. The CDR3 length is 14 residues. Drawing the rest from reference TRBV11-2 and TRBJ1-1, the complete variable domain is EAGVAQSPRYKIIEKRQSVAFWCNPISGHATLYWYQQILGQGPKLLIQFQNNGVVDDSQLPKDRFSAERLKGVDSTLKIQPAKLEDSAVYLCASSPTGANTEAFFGQGTRLTVV.

This clonotype was seen a few times. The chain uses TRBV9 and TRBJ2-1; a weak D match, TRBD2 (5 bases). The V gene lost 4 bases and the J gene lost 6 bases, with 20 bases spanning the gap. Germline CDR1 and CDR2: SGDLS and YYNGEE. This CDR3 is 16 amino acids long. The CDR3 DNA is TGTGCCAGCAGCCAAAGAAGGACTGACGTCTCCAATGAGCAGTTCTTC. Translating gives CASSQRRTDVSNEQFF.

The V and J genes are TRBV5-1 and TRBJ2-1; 7 nucleotides line up with TRBD1. This CDR3 comprises 14 residues. Germline lookup yields CDR1 SGHRS and CDR2 YFSETQ. V shed 7 bases and J 6 bases; nucleotides not matched to a gene: 10. As DNA, the CDR3 is TGCGCCAGCCGCTGGACAGGTCCTGGCAATGAGCAGTTCTTC. It translates to CASRWTGPGNEQFF.

This clonotype was recorded a few times. The rearrangement uses TRBV7-9 and TRBJ2-7; the D gene is possibly TRBD2 (6 bases). The CDR3 is 15 amino acids. The V gene's germline CDR1 is SEHNR and CDR2 FQNEAQ (reference sequence). Trimming removed 1 base at V and 3 bases at J, with 13 bases between. The CDR3 sequence: CASSLDVAEFYEQYF. The CDR3 DNA reads TGTGCCAGCAGCTTAGATGTAGCGGAATTCTACGAGCAGTACTTC.

The rearrangement links TRBV2 to TRBJ2-1, with D possibly TRBD2 on 5 matching bases. CDR1 and CDR2 (germline): SNHLY, FYNNEI. V gave up 0 bases and J gave up 8 bases, with 11 bases separating them. The CDR3 spans 14 residues. The CDR3 loop is CASSEALRGYEQFF. The CDR3 DNA reads as TGTGCCAGCAGTGAAGCGCTTCGGGGTTATGAGCAGTTCTTC.

In this sample, this clonotype turned up a few times. CDR3 nucleotide sequence: TGTGCCAGCACCGGGACTAGCGGCTACAATGAGCAGTTCTTC. Protein sequence: CASTGTSGYNEQFF. The chain couples TRBV12-3 or TRBV12-4 to TRBJ2-1; 11 nucleotides align to TRBD2. J gave up 3 bases and V 7 bases, and 2 bases lay outside the gene matches. CDR3 length equals 14 residues.

This clonotype turned up a few times. The chain is built from TRBV4-2 and TRBJ2-7, with D unresolved. The V gene lost 0 bases and the J gene lost 4 bases, with 13 bases spanning the gap. The CDR3 covers 15 residues. Germline assignment: CDR1 LGHNA and CDR2 YNFKEQ. The CDR3 sequence: CASSQEGLTSYEQYF. The CDR3 bases are TGTGCCAGCAGCCAAGAGGGCCTTACGAGTTACGAGCAGTACTTC.

The chain carries TRBV6-1 and TRBJ2-7; TRBD1 might be the D (6 bases). This CDR3 contains 15 residues. The germline gives CDR1 MNHNS, CDR2 SASEGT. The V end lost 5 bases, the J end lost 3 bases, and 17 bases lay between the germline ends. CDR3 region: CASSIIQGFGYEQYF. For the CDR3, the DNA is TGTGCCAGCAGTATCATACAGGGATTTGGCTACGAGCAGTACTTC.

In this sample, this clonotype turned up a few times. The rearrangement uses TRBV14 and TRBJ2-2; tentative D call: TRBD2 (6 bases). The CDR3 has 15 residues. The V end was cut by 5 bases, the J end by 1 base, with 11 bases between. Germline CDR1 reads SGHDN; CDR2 reads FVKESK. The CDR3 bases are TGTGCCAGCAGCTCGTCGGAGGGGAACACCGGGGAGCTGTTTTTT. Translated, it gives CASSSSEGNTGELFF.

This clonotype was counted ten times or more. V usage is TRBV29-1 and J usage is TRBJ2-1; D unresolved. This CDR3 is 10 amino acids long. Germline assignment: CDR1 SQVTM and CDR2 ANQGSEA. The V end lost 6 bases, the J end lost 5 bases, and 5 bases lay between the germline ends. CDR3 in DNA: TGCAGCGTAGATAACAATGAGCAGTTCTTC. It is translated as CSVDNNEQFF.

This chain connects TRBV28 to TRBJ1-2, with 8 bases that match TRBD1. CDR3 size: 16 residues. CDR1 is MDHEN and CDR2 is SYDVKM in the germline V gene. The J segment lost 7 bases and the V segment lost 5 bases, leaving 15 bases of the junction unmatched. The CDR3 here is CASSPRTGRFKSGYTF. The CDR3 nucleotides are TGTGCCAGCAGTCCTCGGACAGGGCGCTTCAAGTCTGGCTACACCTTC.

V gene TRBV7-2 combines with J gene TRBJ2-7, with a weak D call TRBD1 (6 bases). V was trimmed by 3 bases and J by 1 base, leaving 13 bases between them. CDR1 is SGHTA, CDR2 FQGNSA, per germline. This CDR3 contains 15 residues. The CDR3 nucleotides are TGTGCCAGCAGCTTCTACACAGGGCATTCCTACGAGCAGTACTTC. This encodes CASSFYTGHSYEQYF.

The J gene is TRBJ2-7, the V gene TRBV20-1; D perhaps matches TRBD2 (5 bases). The germline V gene has CDR1 DFQATT and CDR2 SNEGSKA (reference sequence). This CDR3 has 14 residues. Trimming removed 0 bases at V and 3 bases at J, with 12 bases between. DNA for the CDR3: TGCAGTGCTAGAGATGACGGGGTTGGCTACGAGCAGTACTTC. This sequence encodes CSARDDGVGYEQYF.

The sample holds many counts of this clonotype. The chain employs TRBV12-3 or TRBV12-4 and TRBJ2-2, with no clear D. The V end lost 5 bases, the J end lost 3 bases, and 10 bases lay between the germline ends. CDR3 length: 14 amino acids. Here the CDR3 reads CASSPVQHTGELFF. CDR3 DNA sequence: TGTGCCAGCAGTCCCGTACAGCACACCGGGGAGCTGTTTTTT.

This rearrangement joins TRBV5-1 to TRBJ1-1; TRBD1 matches at 7 bases. J was trimmed by 5 bases and V by 1 base; bases with no gene match: 5. The CDR3 has 14 amino acids. Germline values: CDR1 SGHRS, CDR2 YFSETQ. CDR3 coding DNA: TGCGCCAGCAGCTTGTATGCAGGGGGTACTGAAGCTTTCTTT. Amino acid sequence: CASSLYAGGTEAFF.

The chain is built from TRBV5-8 and TRBJ2-1; D is possibly TRBD1 or TRBD2 (5 bases each). The germline V and J ends were trimmed by 2 bases and 5 bases, with 11 bases remaining between them. Germline V lookup: CDR1 SGHTS, CDR2 YDEGEE. The CDR3 is made up of 14 amino acids. In DNA form, the CDR3 reads TGTGCCAGCAGCTTTTACGGGGACCACAATGAGCAGTTCTTC. This encodes CASSFYGDHNEQFF.

This clonotype was detected only a few times. One end of the junction varies from germline; a read error may be responsible. The chain joins TRBV27 to TRBJ2-5; the match to TRBD1 covers 10 bases. Germline CDR1 MNHEY, CDR2 SMNVEV (reference sequence). The CDR3 contains 16 residues. CDR3 sequence: CASSLSPGQGLETQYF. CDR3 DNA: TGTGCCAGCAGTCTATCCCCGGGACAGGGGTTAGAGACCCAGTACTTC.

This chain uses TRBV6-2 or TRBV6-3 with TRBJ2-1, with 14 bases fitting TRBD2. Germline CDR1 MNHEY, CDR2 SVGEGT. Trimming took 0 bases from V and 2 from J; bases not matched to a gene: 9. The CDR3 totals 20 residues. The CDR3, as DNA: TGTGCCAGCAGTTACTCGAGTTGGGGACTAGCGGGAGTGCCCTACAATGAGCAGTTCTTC. It translates to CASSYSSWGLAGVPYNEQFF.